This TCR beta chain originates from a study of cytomegalovirus exposure and HLA in healthy donors. Study-level background: Researchers previously reported finding about 110 million unique TCR beta sequences from 170 million or so T cells. There were about 85 million unique TCRs (from HLA-typed donors) in an early data release.

The V and J ends lost 0 bases and 3 bases, in that order; junction bases with no gene match: 0. The CDR3 runs to 15 residues. The germline CDR1 and CDR2 sequences are SGHRS and YFSETQ. As regards this clone: The antigen is unknown.

The study's findings and limits: High specificity and sensitivity for cytomegalovirus status were reported for the classifier. As confirmed in vitro, three CMV-associated chains were specific for CMV antigens.

In the PCR, 60 Vbeta and 13 Jbeta primers were used. Produced via immunoSEQ multiplex PCR; TCRdb's table is partial and in-frame only. Seen here are fewer than 250,000 clones, approximately 82% observed once, and the top ten hold under 0.8%. The receptor was derived from a man younger than 30 in good health and CMV-seronegative. The sequenced sample was PBMCs. The chain carries TRBV5-1 and TRBJ2-2; 9 bases agree with TRBD2. CDR3 sequence reads: CASSLVAGDTGELFF. The DNA of the CDR3 is TGCGCCAGCAGCTTGGTAGCGGGAGACACCGGGGAGCTGTTTTTT.